This T cell receptor (beta chain) originates from a study of shared T cell receptors in the human thymus. Libraries were prepared by immunoSEQ multiplex PCR; TCRdb keeps only in-frame clonotypes and omits some of them. In the table there are 640,000 or so clones, over 75% of which are singletons. V lost 7 bases to trimming and J lost 7 bases, with 19 bases between them. The CDR3 covers 15 residues. Germline assignment: CDR1 SNHLY and CDR2 FYNNEI. The data also belong to a second study, concerning human thymus T cells. That paper states: Healthy Finnish infants undergoing corrective surgery for congenital heart defects were the donors. Within thymic and blood repertoires, V and J gene usage appeared to be biased. Unrelated individuals were reported by related research to share highly overlapping thymic repertoires.

This chain connects TRBV2 to TRBJ1-4, with D possibly matching TRBD1 (6 bases). The specimen sequenced was thymocytes. This sequence originates from a boy under three years old with a congenital heart defect. This chain's CDR3 is CASTPTGYYGEKLFF. DNA of the CDR3: TGTGCCAGCACTCCTACAGGGTATTATGGTGAAAAACTGTTTTTT.